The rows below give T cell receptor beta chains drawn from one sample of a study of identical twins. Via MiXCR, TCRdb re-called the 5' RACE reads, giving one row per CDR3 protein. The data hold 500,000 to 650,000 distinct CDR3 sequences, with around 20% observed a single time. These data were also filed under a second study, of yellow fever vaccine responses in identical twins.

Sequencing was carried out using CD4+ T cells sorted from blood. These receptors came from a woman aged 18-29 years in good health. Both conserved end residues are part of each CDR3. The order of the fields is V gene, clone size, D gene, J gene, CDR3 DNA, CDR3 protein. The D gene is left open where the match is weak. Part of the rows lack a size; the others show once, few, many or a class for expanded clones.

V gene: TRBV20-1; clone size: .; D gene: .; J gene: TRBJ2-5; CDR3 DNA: TGCAGTCTTCACGGGGGAGGAGAGACCCAGTACTTC; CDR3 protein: CSLHGGGETQYF
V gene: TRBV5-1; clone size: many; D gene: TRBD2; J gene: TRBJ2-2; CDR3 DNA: TGCGCCAGCAGCGCGGGACTAGCGGGAGGGAGCGGCACCGGGGAGCTGTTTTTT; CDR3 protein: CASSAGLAGGSGTGELFF
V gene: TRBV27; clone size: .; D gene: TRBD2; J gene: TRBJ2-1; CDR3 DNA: TGTGCCAGCAGTTTATCCCGACCGAGCGGGAGATTCAACAATGAGCAGTTCTTC; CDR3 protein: CASSLSRPSGRFNNEQFF
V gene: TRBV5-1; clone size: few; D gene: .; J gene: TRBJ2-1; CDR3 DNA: TGCGCCAGCAGCTTGGAAACTACCCCTGAGCAGTTCTTC; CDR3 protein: CASSLETTPEQFF
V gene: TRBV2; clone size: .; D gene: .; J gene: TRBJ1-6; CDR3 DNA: TGTGCCAGCAGTGACGAGACATCGTATAATTCACCCCTCCACTTT; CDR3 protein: CASSDETSYNSPLHF
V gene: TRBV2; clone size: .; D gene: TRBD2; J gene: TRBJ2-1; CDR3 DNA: TGTGCCAGCAGAGGAGCTAGCGGACCGTGGAATGAGCAGTTCTTC; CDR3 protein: CASRGASGPWNEQFF
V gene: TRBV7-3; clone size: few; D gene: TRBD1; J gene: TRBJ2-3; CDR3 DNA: TGTGCCAGCAGCGAAGGACAGGGGGCAGGCGTGGGCACAGATACGCAGTATTTT; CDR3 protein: CASSEGQGAGVGTDTQYF
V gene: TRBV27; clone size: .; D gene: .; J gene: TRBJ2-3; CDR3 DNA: TGTGCCAGCAGTTTATTTGTGCAGAATACAGATACGCAGTATTTT; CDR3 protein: CASSLFVQNTDTQYF
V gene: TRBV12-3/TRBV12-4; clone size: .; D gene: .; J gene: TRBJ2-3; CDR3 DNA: TGTGCCAGCAGTTGGGGGGTTTTTAGGACAGATACGCAGTATTTT; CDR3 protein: CASSWGVFRTDTQYF
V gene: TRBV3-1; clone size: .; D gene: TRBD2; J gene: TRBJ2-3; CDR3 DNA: TGTGCCAGCAGCCAAGATGGGACTAGAGCGGATACGCAGTATTTT; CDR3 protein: CASSQDGTRADTQYF
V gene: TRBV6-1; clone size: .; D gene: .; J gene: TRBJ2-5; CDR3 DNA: TGTGCCAGCAGCCATGGAGGCAAGAGAGAGACCCAGTACTTC; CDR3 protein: CASSHGGKRETQYF
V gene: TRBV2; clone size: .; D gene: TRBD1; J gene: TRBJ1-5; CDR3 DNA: TGTGCCAGCAGGCCGGGACAGCGCAATCAGCCCCAGCATTTT; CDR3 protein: CASRPGQRNQPQHF
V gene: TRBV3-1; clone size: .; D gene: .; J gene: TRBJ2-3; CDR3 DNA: TGTGCCAGCAGCCATGAACAGGGCTTCACAGATGCGCAGTATTTT; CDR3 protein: CASSHEQGFTDAQYF
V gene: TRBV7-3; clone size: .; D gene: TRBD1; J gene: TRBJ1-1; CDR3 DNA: TGTGCCAGCAGCCCGACAGGGGTTGAGGGCACTGAAGCTTTCTTT; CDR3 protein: CASSPTGVEGTEAFF
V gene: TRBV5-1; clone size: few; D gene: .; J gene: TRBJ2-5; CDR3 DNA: TGCGCCAGCAGCTTCACACGGGGGCCACAAGAGACCCAGTACTTC; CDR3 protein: CASSFTRGPQETQYF
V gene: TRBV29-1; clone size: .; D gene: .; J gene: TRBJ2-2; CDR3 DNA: TGCAGCGTTGAATCCAGGAGGAACACCGGGGAGCTGTTTTTT; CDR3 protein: CSVESRRNTGELFF
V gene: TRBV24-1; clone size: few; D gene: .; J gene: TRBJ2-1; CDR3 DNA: TGTGCCACCAGTGACAACCCGGGGACAATTGAGCAGTTCTTC; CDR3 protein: CATSDNPGTIEQFF
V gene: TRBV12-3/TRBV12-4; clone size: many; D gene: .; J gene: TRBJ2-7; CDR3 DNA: TGTGCCAGCAGCAAGTGGGACGTCTACGAGCAGTACTTC; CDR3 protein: CASSKWDVYEQYF
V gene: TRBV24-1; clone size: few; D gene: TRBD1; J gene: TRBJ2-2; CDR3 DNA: TGTGCCACCAGTCCGACCCGGGACAGGGGAACCGGGGAGCTGTTTTTT; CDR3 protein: CATSPTRDRGTGELFF
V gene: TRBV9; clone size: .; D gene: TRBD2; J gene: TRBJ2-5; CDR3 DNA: TGTGCCAGCAGCGTAGATCCCAGCGGGGGGCCCCAAGAGACCCAGTACTTC; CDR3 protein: CASSVDPSGGPQETQYF
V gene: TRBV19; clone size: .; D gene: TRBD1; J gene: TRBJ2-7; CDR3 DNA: TGTGCCAGTAGCCGGACAGGGGCCTTCGAGCAGTACTTC; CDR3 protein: CASSRTGAFEQYF
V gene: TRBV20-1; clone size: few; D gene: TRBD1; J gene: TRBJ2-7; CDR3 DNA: TGCAGTGCTAGGGGTGTGAGGGGGCCCTCGAACCTACGAGATGAGTACTTC; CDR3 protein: CSARGVRGPSNLRDEYF
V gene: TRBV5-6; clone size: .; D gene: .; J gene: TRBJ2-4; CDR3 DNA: TGTGCCAGCAGCCCCGGGGGAGGTAAAAACATTCAGTACTTC; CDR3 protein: CASSPGGGKNIQYF
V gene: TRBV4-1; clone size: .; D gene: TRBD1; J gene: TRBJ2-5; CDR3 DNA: TGCGCCAGCAGCCAGGGGTCGACAGGGGTTGAGACCCAGTACTTC; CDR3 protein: CASSQGSTGVETQYF
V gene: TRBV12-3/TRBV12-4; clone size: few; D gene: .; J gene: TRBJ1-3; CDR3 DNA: TGTGCCAGCAATGGACGGGCCTCTGGAAACACCATATATTTT; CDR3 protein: CASNGRASGNTIYF
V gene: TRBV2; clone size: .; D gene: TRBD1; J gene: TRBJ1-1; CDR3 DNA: TGTGCCAGCAGCGCCGGACAGGGTTTTATCATGAACACTGAAGCTTTCTTT; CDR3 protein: CASSAGQGFIMNTEAFF
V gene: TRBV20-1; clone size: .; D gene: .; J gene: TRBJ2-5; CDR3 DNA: TGCAGTGCTAGAGGTCCGGGACCGGGGACCCAGTACTTC; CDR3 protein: CSARGPGPGTQYF
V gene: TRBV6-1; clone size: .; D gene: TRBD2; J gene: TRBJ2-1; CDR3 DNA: TGTGCCAGCTTTAGCGGGGGGGCTAGGAATGAGCAGTTCTTC; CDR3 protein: CASFSGGARNEQFF
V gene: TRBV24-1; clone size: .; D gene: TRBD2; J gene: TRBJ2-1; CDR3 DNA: TGTGCCACCAGTGATACCGGATTTAGCGGGGCTAATTACAATGAGCAGTTCTTC; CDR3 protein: CATSDTGFSGANYNEQFF
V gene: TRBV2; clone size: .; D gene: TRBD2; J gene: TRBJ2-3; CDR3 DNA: TGTGCCAGCAGTGCAGAGCGGGGGCTCACTGGGGATACGCAGTATTTT; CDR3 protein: CASSAERGLTGDTQYF
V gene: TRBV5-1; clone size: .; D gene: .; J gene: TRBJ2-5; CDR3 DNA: TGCGCCAGCAGCTTGGGGGGATCGGAAGAGACCCAGTACTTC; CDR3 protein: CASSLGGSEETQYF
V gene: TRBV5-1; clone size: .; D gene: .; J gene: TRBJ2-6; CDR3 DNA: TGCGCCAGCAGCTTCCGGGACGGCTACTCTGGGGCCAACGTCCTGACTTTC; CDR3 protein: CASSFRDGYSGANVLTF
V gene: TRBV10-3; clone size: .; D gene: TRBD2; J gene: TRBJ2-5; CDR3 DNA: TGTGCCATCAGTGGGACTAGCGGGGAGGAGACCCAGTACTTC; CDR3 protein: CAISGTSGEETQYF
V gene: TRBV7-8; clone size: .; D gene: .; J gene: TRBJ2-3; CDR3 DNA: TGTGCCAGCAGCCGCTCTCGGGGCAGCACAGATACGCAGTATTTT; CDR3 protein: CASSRSRGSTDTQYF
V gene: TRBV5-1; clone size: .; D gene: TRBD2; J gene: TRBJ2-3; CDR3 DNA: TGCGCCAGCAGCTTGGTGGGACTAGCGGGGGATACGCAGTATTTT; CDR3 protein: CASSLVGLAGDTQYF
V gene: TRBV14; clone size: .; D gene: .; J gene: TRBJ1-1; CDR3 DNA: TGTGCCAGCAGCCAATCGGACCTCACTGAAGCTTTCTTT; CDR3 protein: CASSQSDLTEAFF
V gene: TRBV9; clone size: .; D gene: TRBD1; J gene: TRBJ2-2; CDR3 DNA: TGTGCCAGCAGCGTAGTAGGCAGGGGGAACACCGGGGATCTGTTTTTT; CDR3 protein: CASSVVGRGNTGDLFF
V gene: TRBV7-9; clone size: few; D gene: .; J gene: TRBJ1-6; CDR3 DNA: TGTGCCAGCAGCTTAGTAGGAGCGGGTAATTCACCCCTCCACTTT; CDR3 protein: CASSLVGAGNSPLHF
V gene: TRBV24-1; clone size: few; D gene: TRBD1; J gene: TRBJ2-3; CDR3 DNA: TGTGCCACCAGTGATACCAGGGGGCCGGTCACAGATACGCAGTATTTT; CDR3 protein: CATSDTRGPVTDTQYF
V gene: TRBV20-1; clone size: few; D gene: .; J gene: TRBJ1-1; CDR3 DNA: TGCAGTGCTAGGCACGGTTGGGGGGACACTGAAGCTTTCTTT; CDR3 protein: CSARHGWGDTEAFF
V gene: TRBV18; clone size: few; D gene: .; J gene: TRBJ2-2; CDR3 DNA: TGTGCCAGCTCCCCGCGGAGCGGGGAGCTGTTTTTT; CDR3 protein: CASSPRSGELFF
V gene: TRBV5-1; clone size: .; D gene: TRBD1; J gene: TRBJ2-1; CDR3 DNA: TGCGCCAGCAGCCCAAAGGGACAGGGGGCGAATGAGCAGTTCTTC; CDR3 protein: CASSPKGQGANEQFF
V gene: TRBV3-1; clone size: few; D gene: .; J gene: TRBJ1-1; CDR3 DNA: TGTGCCAGCAGCCATTACGGAATGAACACTGAAGCTTTCTTT; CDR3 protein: CASSHYGMNTEAFF
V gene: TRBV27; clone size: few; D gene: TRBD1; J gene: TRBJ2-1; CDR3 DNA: TGTGCCAGCAGCATTCGACAGGGGGTTGTCCATGAGCAGTTCTTC; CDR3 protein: CASSIRQGVVHEQFF
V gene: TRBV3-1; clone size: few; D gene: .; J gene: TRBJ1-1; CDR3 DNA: TGTGCCAGCAGCCAATCAGGGTTGGGTGAAGCTTTCTTT; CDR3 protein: CASSQSGLGEAFF
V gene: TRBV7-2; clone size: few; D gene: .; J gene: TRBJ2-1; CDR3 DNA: TGTGCCAGCAGCCTCAGTGGAGTAGAGGAGTTCTTC; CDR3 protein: CASSLSGVEEFF
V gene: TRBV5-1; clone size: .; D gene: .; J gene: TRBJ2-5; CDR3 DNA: TGCGCCAGCAGCTCCAGGGACCTCAACGAGACCCAGTACTTC; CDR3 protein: CASSSRDLNETQYF
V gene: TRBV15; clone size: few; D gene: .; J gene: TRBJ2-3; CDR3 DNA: TGTGCCACCAGCAGAGACTGGGGTGATACGCAGTATTTT; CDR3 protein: CATSRDWGDTQYF
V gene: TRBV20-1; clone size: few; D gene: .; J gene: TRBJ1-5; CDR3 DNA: TGCAGTGCTAGAGGATTAAGCAATCAGCCCCAGCATTTT; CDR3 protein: CSARGLSNQPQHF
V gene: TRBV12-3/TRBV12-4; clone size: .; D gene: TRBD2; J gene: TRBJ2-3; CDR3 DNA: TGTGCCAGCAGCCTGGGACTAGCGGGAGTGACGCAGTATTTT; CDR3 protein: CASSLGLAGVTQYF
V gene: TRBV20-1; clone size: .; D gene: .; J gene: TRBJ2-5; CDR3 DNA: TGCAGTGCTAGTAGGGAGTGGGAGACCCAGTACTTC; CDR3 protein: CSASREWETQYF
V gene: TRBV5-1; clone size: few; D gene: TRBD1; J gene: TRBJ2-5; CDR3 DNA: TGCGCCAGCAGCTATTTCACAGGGGCATCAGGGGAGACCCAGTACTTC; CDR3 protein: CASSYFTGASGETQYF
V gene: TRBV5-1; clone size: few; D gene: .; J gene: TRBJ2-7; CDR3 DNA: TGCGCCAGCAGCTTGGTCCAGGGTCCCAGCTCCTACGAGCAGTACTTC; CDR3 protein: CASSLVQGPSSYEQYF
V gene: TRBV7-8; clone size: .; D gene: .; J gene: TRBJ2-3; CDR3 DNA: TGTGCCAGCAGCCCGGTATTGGATACGCAGTATTTT; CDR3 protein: CASSPVLDTQYF
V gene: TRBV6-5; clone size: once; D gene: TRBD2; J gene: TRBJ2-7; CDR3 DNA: TGTGCCAGCAGTTACTCTACTAGCGACCCCTACGAGCAGTACTTC; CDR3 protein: CASSYSTSDPYEQYF